This entry lists 25 T cell receptor beta chains sequenced from one sample in a study of T cell repertoires in cytomegalovirus infection. TCRdb re-derived calls from the reads in MiXCR, one entry per CDR3 protein. The sample gives roughly 240,000 distinct CDR3 sequences, 6.5% of which show up once; about 6.3% is in the top ten. The material sequenced was PBMCs. These receptors came from a human donor in good health (CMV status not recorded). Some clones in this sample may be carry-over from other donors' samples.

The chain combines TRBV28 with TRBJ2-1, with D tentatively TRBD1 or TRBD2 (5 bases each). CDR3 length equals 16 residues. The V and J ends lost 8 bases and 0 bases respectively, with 17 bases between them. The germline V gene encodes CDR1 MDHEN and CDR2 SYDVKM. The CDR3 DNA follows: TGTGCCAGCCACGGTTTCTCAGGGAGCTCCTACAATGAGCAGTTCTTC. Translated: CASHGFSGSSYNEQFF.

At least ten counts were recorded for this clonotype. The rearrangement links TRBV7-2 to TRBJ1-2; 8 bases are shared with TRBD1. The J segment lost 7 bases and the V segment lost 5 bases, leaving 6 bases of the junction unmatched. CDR3 size: 13 residues. CDR1 and CDR2 (germline): SGHTA, FQGNSA. This chain's CDR3 is CASSARTGLGYTF. The CDR3 nucleotides read TGTGCCAGCAGCGCCCGGACAGGGCTTGGCTACACCTTC.

This clonotype occurred many times. The rearrangement joins TRBV5-1 to TRBJ1-1; unclear D gene. The CDR3 is 15 residues long. Germline CDR1 is SGHRS and CDR2 is YFSETQ. V was trimmed by 0 bases and J by 3 bases, leaving 12 bases between them. The CDR3 sequence is CASSLEPNLYTEAFF. CDR3 bases: TGCGCCAGCAGCTTGGAACCGAATCTCTACACTGAAGCTTTCTTT.

This clonotype was observed a few times. V and J are TRBV20-1 and TRBJ1-3; D might be TRBD1 (5 bases). V lost 5 bases, J lost 2 bases, and 16 bases lay in between. The CDR3 sequence is 15 residues long. Germline V gene data show CDR1 as DFQATT and CDR2 as SNEGSKA (reference sequence). CDR3: CSAWGRTGTGNTIYF. CDR3 sequence (DNA): TGCAGTGCTTGGGGGAGGACTGGAACTGGAAACACCATATATTTT.

This clonotype was found many times. The V call is TRBV6-2 or TRBV6-3, the J call TRBJ2-7; 7 bases line up with TRBD1. Germline lookup yields CDR1 MNHEY and CDR2 SVGEGT. The V segment lost 2 bases and the J segment 5 bases; nucleotides outside the gene matches: 18. The length of the CDR3 is 18 residues. CDR3 residues: CASSYPFPTGARKDEQYF. The DNA of the CDR3 is TGTGCCAGCAGTTACCCCTTTCCCACAGGGGCGAGAAAAGACGAGCAGTACTTC.

Many counts were recorded for this clonotype. V and J are TRBV20-1 and TRBJ2-1; D call uncertain. Per the germline V gene, CDR1 is DFQATT and CDR2 is SNEGSKA (reference sequence). The CDR3 is 11 amino acids. V gave up 6 bases and J gave up 10 bases, with 13 bases separating them. The CDR3 DNA sequence: TGCAGTGCCCCGCTGAGCTACGAGCAGTTCTTC. Translation: CSAPLSYEQFF.

This clonotype showed up many times. This rearrangement joins TRBV7-2 to TRBJ2-7; no reliable D call. Trimming removed 0 bases at V and 0 bases at J, with 9 bases between. Germline CDR1 and CDR2: SGHTA and FQGNSA. This CDR3 comprises 15 residues. In DNA form, the CDR3 reads TGTGCCAGCAGCTTAGCGCCGGTCAGCTCCTACGAGCAGTACTTC. This translates into CASSLAPVSSYEQYF. Variable domain in full (rest from reference TRBV7-2 and TRBJ2-7): GAGVSQSPSNKVTEKGKDVELRCDPISGHTALYWYRQSLGQGLEFLIYFQGNSAPDKSGLPSDRFSAERTGGSVSTLTIQRTQQEDSAVYLCASSLAPVSSYEQYFGPGTRLTVT.

Details on this clonotype: A much larger clone differs from this one at a single base, so this may be a read error. This chain links TRBV28 with TRBJ2-1; D call uncertain. The CDR3 spans 11 residues. CDR1 and CDR2 from the germline V gene are MDHEN and SYDVKM. CDR3 sequence reads: CTSRDTREQFF. The CDR3 nucleotides are TGTACCAGCAGAGATACACGTGAGCAGTTCTTC.

This clonotype has at least ten counts. V is TRBV20-1 and J is TRBJ2-5; D is unclear. Trimming pared 3 bases from V and 2 bases from J, leaving 4 bases between. Germline lookup yields CDR1 DFQATT and CDR2 SNEGSKA (reference sequence). The CDR3 is 11 residues long. This CDR3 is CSASLQETQYF. Written as DNA, the CDR3 is TGCAGTGCTAGTTTACAAGAGACCCAGTACTTC.

The sample holds many counts of this clonotype. The rearrangement joins TRBV6-1 to TRBJ2-3, with 7 bases that match TRBD2. Germline CDR1 MNHNS, CDR2 SASEGT. The CDR3 contains 15 residues. J gave up 3 bases and V 5 bases, and 8 bases lay outside the gene matches. The CDR3 is CASSPSGVRTDTQYF. The CDR3 coding sequence is TGTGCCAGCAGTCCGAGCGGGGTCAGGACAGATACGCAGTATTTT.

Here the CDR3 reads CASSKQGYYEQYF. The CDR3 coding sequence is TGTGCCAGCAGCAAACAGGGATACTACGAGCAGTACTTC. This chain uses TRBV3-1 with TRBJ2-7; D perhaps matches TRBD1 (6 bases). This CDR3 region has 13 residues. CDR1 and CDR2 from the germline V gene are LGHDT and YNNKEL (reference sequence). V was cut by 5 bases and J by 3 bases, with 11 bases left in between.

This clonotype was observed many times. V is TRBV19 and J is TRBJ2-3, with 7 bases fitting TRBD2. The CDR3 loop spans 15 amino acids. CDR1 and CDR2 (germline): LNHDA, SQIVND (reference sequence). V was pared by 4 bases and J by 6 bases, with 10 bases of the junction left unmatched. The CDR3 protein is CASSTSRGGSDTQYF. The CDR3 DNA follows: TGTGCCAGTAGTACCTCCCGCGGGGGATCGGATACGCAGTATTTT. The whole variable domain, remainder taken from reference TRBV19 and TRBJ2-3, is DGGITQSPKYLFRKEGQNVTLSCEQNLNHDAMYWYRQDPGQGLRLIYYSQIVNDFQKGDIAEGYSVSREKKESFPLTVTSAQKNPTAFYLCASSTSRGGSDTQYFGPGTRLTVL.

This clonotype occurred a few times. V and J are TRBV29-1 and TRBJ2-2; 8 bases are shared with TRBD2. Germline assignment: CDR1 SQVTM and CDR2 ANQGSEA. J lost 6 bases, V lost 7 bases, and 10 bases had no gene match. The CDR3 has 14 amino acids. The CDR3 DNA is TGCAGCGACTCGGGGGGGAGGGTTGCCGGGGAGCTGTTTTTT. Protein product: CSDSGGRVAGELFF.

In its sample, this clonotype was seen many times. This chain joins TRBV7-2 and TRBJ2-2; D gene uncertain. The CDR3 runs 16 residues. Germline assignment: CDR1 SGHTA and CDR2 FQGNSA. V gave up 7 bases and J gave up 1 base, with 16 bases separating them. The CDR3 sequence is CASTPPRTVNTGELFF. The CDR3 DNA is TGTGCCAGCACCCCTCCCCGCACGGTGAACACCGGGGAGCTGTTTTTT.

The J gene is TRBJ1-1, the V gene TRBV7-3, with a tentative D call TRBD1 (6 bases). V was cut by 4 bases and J by 5 bases, with 14 bases left in between. This CDR3 has 14 amino acids. The V gene's germline CDR1 is SGHTA and CDR2 FQGTGA. The CDR3: CASSSGHRVTEAFF. CDR3 nucleotides: TGTGCCAGCAGCTCCGGCCACAGGGTGACTGAAGCTTTCTTT. Together with reference TRBV7-3 and TRBJ1-1, the CDR3 gives the full variable domain: GAGVSQTPSNKVTEKGKYVELRCDPISGHTALYWYRQSLGQGPEFLIYFQGTGAADDSGLPNDRFFAVRPEGSVSTLKIQRTERGDSAVYLCASSSGHRVTEAFFGQGTRLTVV.

This clonotype was seen ten or more times. The chain carries TRBV12-3 or TRBV12-4 and TRBJ2-3; the match to TRBD2 covers 13 bases. V lost 8 bases, J lost 9 bases, and 8 bases stayed unmatched. The CDR3 is 14 amino acids. CDR3 sequence (DNA): TGTGCCAGCGGAACCGGGACTAGCGGGGACACGCAGTATTTT. Residues: CASGTGTSGDTQYF.

A few counts support this clonotype. The gene calls are TRBV20-1 and TRBJ1-2; a weak D match, TRBD1 (5 bases). The CDR3 consists of 13 residues. Between the trimmed V and J ends, which lost 2 bases and 2 bases, there was a span of 9 bases. Germline values: CDR1 DFQATT, CDR2 SNEGSKA (reference sequence). CDR3 nucleotides: TGCAGTGCTAGATCAGGGAAGAACTATGGCTACACCTTC. Its protein product is CSARSGKNYGYTF.

This clonotype has ten or more counts. The chain has TRBV12-3 or TRBV12-4 and TRBJ2-7; no clear D gene. V lost 6 bases, J lost 1 base, and 16 bases lay in between. This CDR3 has 15 amino acids. The CDR3 is CASSLPLGPSYEQYF. The CDR3 DNA reads as TGTGCCAGCAGCCTCCCCTTGGGTCCGTCCTACGAGCAGTACTTC.

This clonotype was detected ten times or more. The V and J genes are TRBV7-8 and TRBJ1-2; D not certain. The CDR3 length is 15 residues. Germline lookup yields CDR1 SGHVS and CDR2 FQNEAQ. Trimming stripped 4 bases from V and 0 bases from J, with 12 bases between. The CDR3, as DNA: TGTGCCAGCAGCTCCCACCCAGATTCTAACTATGGCTACACCTTC. This sequence encodes CASSSHPDSNYGYTF.

At least ten counts were recorded for this clonotype. The chain carries TRBV5-4 and TRBJ2-7; the D gene is possibly TRBD1 (5 bases). The CDR3 contains 13 residues. V was trimmed by 1 base and J by 5 bases, leaving 10 bases between them. Per the germline V gene, CDR1 is SGHNT and CDR2 is YYREEE (reference sequence). The CDR3 sequence is CASSLQGRDEQYF. The CDR3 coding sequence is TGTGCCAGCAGCTTGCAGGGCCGCGACGAGCAGTACTTC.

This clonotype was counted many times. V usage is TRBV7-9 and J usage is TRBJ2-7; D might be TRBD1 (6 bases). This CDR3 comprises 19 residues. V lost 1 base and J 5 bases, leaving 27 bases between the germline ends. CDR1 is SEHNR, CDR2 FQNEAQ, per germline (reference sequence). The CDR3 region is CASSLGTWGYEPRGHEQYF. The CDR3 region has the DNA TGTGCCAGCAGCTTAGGAACGTGGGGGTACGAACCCAGGGGACACGAGCAGTACTTC.

This clonotype was recorded at least ten times. The chain is built from TRBV9 and TRBJ2-3; the D gene could be TRBD1 or TRBD2 (5 bases each). Germline V gene sequence: CDR1 SGDLS, CDR2 YYNGEE. This CDR3 contains 16 residues. The ends were cut back, 4 bases at V and 3 bases at J, with 18 bases in the middle. The CDR3 bases are TGTGCCAGCAGCTTGGGACCAAATTCGGAAACAGATACGCAGTATTTT. The encoded protein is CASSLGPNSETDTQYF. The full variable domain, its missing parts supplied by reference TRBV9 and TRBJ2-3, is DSGVTQTPKHLITATGQRVTLRCSPRSGDLSVYWYQQSLDQGLQFLIQYYNGEERAKGNILERFSAQQFPDLHSELNLSSLELGDSALYFCASSLGPNSETDTQYFGPGTRLTVL.

At least ten counts were recorded for this clonotype. The V gene is TRBV28, the J gene TRBJ2-2; D is possibly TRBD1 (6 bases). The germline CDR1 and CDR2 sequences are MDHEN and SYDVKM. There are 17 residues in the CDR3. Trimming removed 6 bases from V and 2 bases from J, with 19 bases in between. In DNA form, the CDR3 reads TGTGCCAGCAGCTCCAGGGGAGCATCCGACAACACCGGGGAGCTGTTTTTT. This sequence encodes CASSSRGASDNTGELFF.

The table lists this clonotype with a few counts. J is TRBJ2-7 and V is TRBV6-2 or TRBV6-3, with a tentative D call TRBD1 (6 bases). Between the trimmed V and J ends, which lost 6 bases and 2 bases, there was a span of 11 bases. Germline assignment: CDR1 MNHEY and CDR2 SVGEGT. The CDR3 runs 13 residues. This CDR3 reads CASRDSRPYEQYF. CDR3 coding DNA: TGTGCCAGCAGGGACAGCCGCCCCTACGAGCAGTACTTC.

This clonotype was seen a handful of times. This chain links TRBV9 with TRBJ1-5; D call uncertain. The V end was cut by 0 bases, the J end by 10 bases, with 11 bases between. CDR3 length: 13 amino acids. Germline CDR1 SGDLS, CDR2 YYNGEE. This CDR3 reads CASSVDSDRPQHF. CDR3 coding DNA: TGTGCCAGCAGCGTAGATTCTGACCGACCCCAGCATTTT.